The source of this TCR beta chain is a study of PD-1 blockade in classical Hodgkin lymphoma. Study conclusions and caveats: Patients excluded were those beginning nivolumab under 1 year after ASCT.

For this clone: What it binds is not known. At one boundary the junction diverges from the germline segment, which might be a read error.

The data were produced by immunoSEQ multiplex PCR, yet TCRdb's version contains in-frame clones alone and is incomplete. The data hold 15,000 to 20,000 clones, with around 81% observed a single time. The germline V gene encodes CDR1 SSHAT and CDR2 FNYEAQ (reference sequence). CDR3 length: 15 amino acids. Indicated time point: cycle 4 day 1 (C4D1), after five to seven weeks of nivolumab. In every patient, relapse followed autologous stem cell transplantation, while exposure to brentuximab vedotin differed. The sequences come from peripheral blood mononuclear cells (PBMCs), collected before the fourth cycle of nivolumab. The clonotype was recovered from a human donor with classical Hodgkin lymphoma. The V call is TRBV7-7, the J call TRBJ2-5, with D possibly being TRBD1 or TRBD2 (6 bases each). This chain's CDR3 is CASSSREQGRQTQYF. CDR3 DNA sequence: TGTGCTAGCAGCTCTAGGGAGCAGGGGAGGCAGACCCAGTACTTC.